These T cell receptor beta chains were read from a single sample in a study of T cells in localized non-small cell lung cancer. Clones were read by immunoSEQ multiplex PCR, and TCRdb kept only the in-frame ones, dropping some. The repertoire has tens of thousands of clones, approximately 84% of them found once; the top ten carry approximately 9.6%. The input for sequencing was peripheral blood, taken before any cancer treatment. Every receptor here comes from a man between 40 and 69 years old with stage III squamous cell lung carcinoma. CDR3s include the opening cysteine and the closing phenylalanine or tryptophan. A D gene is named only where the DNA matches it firmly. Size tells how often a clone was seen (once, few, many) or the class of an expanded clone, and some rows leave it out.

>.|TRBV29-1|TRBJ2-1|.
TGCAGCGTTAACGAGGGACTGGACTCCTACAATGAGCAGTTCTTC
CSVNEGLDSYNEQFF
>.|TRBV11-2|TRBJ2-3|.
TGTGCCAGCAGCTTAGTAAACTTGGATACGCAGTATTTT
CASSLVNLDTQYF
>.|TRBV2|TRBJ1-4|once
TGTGCCAGCACCCTGAAGGAGTCTGAAAAACTGTTTTTT
CASTLKESEKLFF
>.|TRBV6-1|TRBJ2-6|.
TGTGCCAGCAGCGAAATAGACAGTTCTGGGGCCAACGTCCTGACTTTC
CASSEIDSSGANVLTF
>.|TRBV28|TRBJ2-1|.
TGTGCCAGCAGCAGAGAAGGCTTTGGTTTTGTGGATGAGCAGTTCTTC
CASSREGFGFVDEQFF
>TRBD1|TRBV28|TRBJ1-5|few
TGTGCCAGCAGCCCTATTGGACAGGAGCTAGATCAGCCCCAGCATTTT
CASSPIGQELDQPQHF
>.|TRBV4-1|TRBJ2-4|.
TGCGCCAGCAGCCAAGATCAGGGGGGTGAAAACATTCAGTACTTC
CASSQDQGGENIQYF
>.|TRBV10-2|TRBJ1-1|.
TGCGCCAGCAGTGACGCGGGGGGGGGAGATGAAGCTTTCTTT
CASSDAGGGDEAFF
>.|TRBV4-2|TRBJ2-5|.
TGTGCCAGCAGCCAAGGGAGGGAAGAGACCCAGTACTTC
CASSQGREETQYF
>.|TRBV30|TRBJ2-2|.
TGTGCCTGGAGTGGGGACAACACCGGGGAGCTGTTTTTT
CAWSGDNTGELFF
>TRBD1|TRBV7-2|TRBJ2-5|.
TGTGCCAGCAGCTCCTTTCCGGCAGGGGGCAGGGAAGAGACCCAGTACTTC
CASSSFPAGGREETQYF
>.|TRBV6-1|TRBJ1-3|.
TGTGCCAGCAGTGAACGGAGTATCAACACCATATATTTT
CASSERSINTIYF
>.|TRBV5-1|TRBJ2-1|.
TGCGCCAGCAGCTTGGCCGCAGGTATCAATGAGCAGTTCTTC
CASSLAAGINEQFF
>.|TRBV18|TRBJ1-4|.
TGTGCCAGCTCACTTAGACAGCCCTATAATGAAAAACTGTTTTTT
CASSLRQPYNEKLFF
>.|TRBV30|TRBJ1-1|.
TGTGCCTGGAGCCGGGCTCCTGAAGCTTTCTTT
CAWSRAPEAFF
>TRBD1|TRBV30|TRBJ2-7|.
TGTGCCTGTGGGGACAGGGGGCTAGGGGAGCAGTACTTC
CACGDRGLGEQYF
>.|TRBV29-1|TRBJ1-1|.
TGCAGCGCCGGGGGCAGCACTGAAGCTTTCTTT
CSAGGSTEAFF
>.|TRBV10-2|TRBJ1-1|few
TGCGCCAGCAGTGTTCTGGGGGACGCCACTGAAGCTTTCTTT
CASSVLGDATEAFF
>.|TRBV5-5|TRBJ2-3|.
TGTGCCAGCAGCTTGGGGGCAGGGACAGATACGCAGTATTTT
CASSLGAGTDTQYF
>TRBD1|TRBV5-6|TRBJ2-1|.
TGTGCCAGCAGCACCGGGACAGGGTATGAGCAGTTCTTC
CASSTGTGYEQFF
>.|TRBV11-2|TRBJ2-1|.
TGTGCCAGCAGCTTAGCTGGGGGCTACAATGAGCAGTTCTTC
CASSLAGGYNEQFF
>.|TRBV15|TRBJ2-5|.
TGTGCCACCAGCAATACAGGGGGGGAAGAGACCCAGTACTTC
CATSNTGGEETQYF
>TRBD2|TRBV28|TRBJ2-7|once
TGTGCCAGCACTCCTTGGGCTAGCGGATCCTACGAGCAGTACTTC
CASTPWASGSYEQYF
>TRBD1|TRBV5-1|TRBJ2-7|.
TGCGCCAGCGGAGCACGACAGGGTACCTACGAGCAGTACTTC
CASGARQGTYEQYF
>TRBD1|TRBV6-1|TRBJ1-3|.
TGTGCCAGCAGTGAATGGGCGACAGGGGGAACTGGAAACACCATATATTTT
CASSEWATGGTGNTIYF
>.|TRBV4-1|TRBJ2-1|once
TGCGCCAGCAGCCTCCGGGACACCTCCTACAATGAGCAGTTCTTC
CASSLRDTSYNEQFF
>TRBD1|TRBV6-5|TRBJ2-5|.
TGTGCCAGCATTAACAGGGGGACGGAGACCCAGTACTTC
CASINRGTETQYF
>.|TRBV7-9|TRBJ2-3|.
TGTGCCAGCAGTGCACTATCAGCGCCCACAGATACGCAGTATTTT
CASSALSAPTDTQYF
>.|TRBV21-1|TRBJ2-3|.
TGTGCCAGCAGCCCCCGCTCGGGACCCTGCACAGATACGCAGTATTTT
CASSPRSGPCTDTQYF
>.|TRBV7-3|TRBJ2-1|.
TGTGCCAGCAGCAGGAACCAGGGTAATGAGCAGTTCTTC
CASSRNQGNEQFF
>.|TRBV28|TRBJ1-3|.
TGTGCCAGCAGTTTAGGCATTTCGTCGGGAAACACCATATATTTT
CASSLGISSGNTIYF
>.|TRBV18|TRBJ1-5|.
TGTGCCAGCCAGAAGGATAGCAATCAGCCCCAGCATTTT
CASQKDSNQPQHF
>.|TRBV28|TRBJ2-4|.
TGTGCCAGCAGTCCCAACCCCCGGACAGCGAAAAACATTCAGTACTTC
CASSPNPRTAKNIQYF
>.|TRBV27|TRBJ2-1|.
TGTGCCAGCAGTTTACGGACGGGTTACAATGAGCAGTTCTTC
CASSLRTGYNEQFF
>.|TRBV25-1|TRBJ1-2|.
TGTGCCAGCAGGGGCCTCCAGGGAAAGGGTGGCTACACCTTC
CASRGLQGKGGYTF
>.|TRBV10-3|TRBJ2-7|.
TGTGCCATCAATAGGGGCGACAGTTTCCAGTACTTC
CAINRGDSFQYF
>.|TRBV2|TRBJ1-1|once
TGTGCCAGCATCCGGGGCGCTGAAGCTTTCTTT
CASIRGAEAFF